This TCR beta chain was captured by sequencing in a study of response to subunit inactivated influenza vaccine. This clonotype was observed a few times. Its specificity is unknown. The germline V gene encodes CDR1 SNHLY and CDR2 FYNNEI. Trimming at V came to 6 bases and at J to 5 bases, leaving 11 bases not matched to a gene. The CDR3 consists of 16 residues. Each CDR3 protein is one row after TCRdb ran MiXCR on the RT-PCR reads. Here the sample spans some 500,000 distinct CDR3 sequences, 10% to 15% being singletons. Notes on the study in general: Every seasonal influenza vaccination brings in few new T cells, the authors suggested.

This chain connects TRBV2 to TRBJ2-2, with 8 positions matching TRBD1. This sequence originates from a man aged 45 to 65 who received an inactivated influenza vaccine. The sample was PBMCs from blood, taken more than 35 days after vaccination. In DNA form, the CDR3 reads TGTGCCAGCAGACCTAACACAGGGGGTAGGACCGGGGAGCTGTTTTTT. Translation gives CASRPNTGGRTGELFF.